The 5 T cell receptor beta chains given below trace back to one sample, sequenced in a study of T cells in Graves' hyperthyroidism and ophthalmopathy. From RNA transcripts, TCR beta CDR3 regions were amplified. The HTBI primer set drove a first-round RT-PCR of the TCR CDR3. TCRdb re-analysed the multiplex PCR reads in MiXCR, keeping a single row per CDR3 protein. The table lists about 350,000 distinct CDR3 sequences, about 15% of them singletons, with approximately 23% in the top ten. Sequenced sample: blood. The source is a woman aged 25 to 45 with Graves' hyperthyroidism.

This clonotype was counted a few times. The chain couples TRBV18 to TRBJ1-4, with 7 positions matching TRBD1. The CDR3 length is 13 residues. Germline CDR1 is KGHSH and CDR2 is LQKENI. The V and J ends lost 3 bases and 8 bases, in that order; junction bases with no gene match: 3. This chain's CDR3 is CASSPMTGEKLFF. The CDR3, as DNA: TGTGCCAGCTCACCTATGACAGGGGAAAAACTGTTTTTT.

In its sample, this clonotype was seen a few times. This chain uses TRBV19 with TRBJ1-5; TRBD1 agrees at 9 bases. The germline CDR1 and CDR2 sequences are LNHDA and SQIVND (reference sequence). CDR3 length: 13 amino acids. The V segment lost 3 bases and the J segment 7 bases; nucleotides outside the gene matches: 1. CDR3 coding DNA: TGTGCCAGTAGTATGACAGGGGGACAGCCCCAGCATTTT. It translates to CASSMTGGQPQHF.

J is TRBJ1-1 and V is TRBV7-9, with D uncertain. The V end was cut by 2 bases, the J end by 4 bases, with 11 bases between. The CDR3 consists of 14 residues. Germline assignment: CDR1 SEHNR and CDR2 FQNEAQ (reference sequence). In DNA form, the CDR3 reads TGTGCCAGCAGCTTAATTTGGGGTAGCACTGAAGCTTTCTTT. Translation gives CASSLIWGSTEAFF.

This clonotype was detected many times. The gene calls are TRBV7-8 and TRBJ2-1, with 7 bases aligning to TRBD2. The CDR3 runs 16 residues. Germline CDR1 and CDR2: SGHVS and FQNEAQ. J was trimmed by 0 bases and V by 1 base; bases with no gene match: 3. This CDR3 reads CASSLGGGTSYNEQFF. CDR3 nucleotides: TGTGCCAGCAGCTTAGGGGGGGGGACCTCCTACAATGAGCAGTTCTTC.

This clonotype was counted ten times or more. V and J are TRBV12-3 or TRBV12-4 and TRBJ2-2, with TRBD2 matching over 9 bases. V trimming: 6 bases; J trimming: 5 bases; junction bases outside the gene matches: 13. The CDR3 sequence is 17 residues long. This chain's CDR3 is CASSPPIWAGGTGELFF. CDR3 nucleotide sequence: TGTGCCAGCAGCCCCCCCATATGGGCGGGAGGGACCGGGGAGCTGTTTTTT.